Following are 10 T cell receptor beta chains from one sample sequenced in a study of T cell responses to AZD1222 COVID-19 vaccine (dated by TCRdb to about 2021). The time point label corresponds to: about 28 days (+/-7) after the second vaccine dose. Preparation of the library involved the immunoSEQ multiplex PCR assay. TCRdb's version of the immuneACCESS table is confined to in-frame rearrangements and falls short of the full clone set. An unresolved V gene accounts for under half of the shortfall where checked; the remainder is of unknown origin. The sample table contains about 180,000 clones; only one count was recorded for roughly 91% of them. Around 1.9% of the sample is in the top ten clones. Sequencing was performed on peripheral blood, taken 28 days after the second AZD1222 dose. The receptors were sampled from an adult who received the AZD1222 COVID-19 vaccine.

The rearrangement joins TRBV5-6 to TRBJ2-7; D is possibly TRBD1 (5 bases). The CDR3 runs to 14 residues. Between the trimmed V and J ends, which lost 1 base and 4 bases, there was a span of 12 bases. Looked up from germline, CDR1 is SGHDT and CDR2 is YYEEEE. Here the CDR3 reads CASSLKGISYEQYF. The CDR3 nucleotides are TGTGCCAGCAGCTTGAAGGGGATATCATACGAGCAGTACTTC.

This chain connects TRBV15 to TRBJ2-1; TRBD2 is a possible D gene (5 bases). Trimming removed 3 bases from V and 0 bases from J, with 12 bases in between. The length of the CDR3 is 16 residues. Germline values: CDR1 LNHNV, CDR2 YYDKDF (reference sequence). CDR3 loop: CATSRKGTSSYNEQFF. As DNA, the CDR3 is TGTGCCACCAGCAGGAAAGGAACTAGCTCCTACAATGAGCAGTTCTTC.

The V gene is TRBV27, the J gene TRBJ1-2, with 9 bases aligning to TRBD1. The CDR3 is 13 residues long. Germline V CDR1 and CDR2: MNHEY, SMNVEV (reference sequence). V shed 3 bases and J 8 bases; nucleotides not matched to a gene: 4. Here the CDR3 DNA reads TGTGCCAGCAGTTTCTGGGACAGGGAGGGCTACACCTTC. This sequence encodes CASSFWDREGYTF.

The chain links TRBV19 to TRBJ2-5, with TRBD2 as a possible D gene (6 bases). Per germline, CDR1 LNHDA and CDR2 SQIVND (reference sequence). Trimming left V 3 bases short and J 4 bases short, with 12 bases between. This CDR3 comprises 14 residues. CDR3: CASSMGLGRETQYF. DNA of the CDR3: TGTGCCAGTAGTATGGGACTGGGTCGAGAGACCCAGTACTTC.

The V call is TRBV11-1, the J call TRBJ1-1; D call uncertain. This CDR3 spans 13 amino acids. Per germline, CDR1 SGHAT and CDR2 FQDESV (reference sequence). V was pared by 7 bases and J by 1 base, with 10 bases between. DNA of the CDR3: TGTGCCAGCATACGGGGAACGAACACTGAAGCTTTCTTT. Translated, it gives CASIRGTNTEAFF.

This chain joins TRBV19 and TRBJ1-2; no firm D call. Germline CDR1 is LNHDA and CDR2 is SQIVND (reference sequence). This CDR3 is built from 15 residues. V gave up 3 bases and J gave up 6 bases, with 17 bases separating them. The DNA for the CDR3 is TGTGCCAGTAGTATCCGGCCCAAACGGTACGATGGCTACACCTTC. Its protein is CASSIRPKRYDGYTF.

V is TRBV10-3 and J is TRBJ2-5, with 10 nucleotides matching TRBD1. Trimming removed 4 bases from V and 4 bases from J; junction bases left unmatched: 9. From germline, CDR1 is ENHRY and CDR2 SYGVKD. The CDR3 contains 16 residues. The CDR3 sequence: CAISAFPTGGGETQYF. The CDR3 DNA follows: TGTGCCATCAGTGCTTTCCCGACAGGGGGCGGAGAGACCCAGTACTTC.

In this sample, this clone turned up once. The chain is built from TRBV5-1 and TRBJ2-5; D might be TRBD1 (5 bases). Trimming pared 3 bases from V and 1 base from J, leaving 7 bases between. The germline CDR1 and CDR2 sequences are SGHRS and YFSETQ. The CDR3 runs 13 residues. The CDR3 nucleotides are TGCGCCAGCAGCTCGACAGTCCAAGAGACCCAGTACTTC. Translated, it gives CASSSTVQETQYF.

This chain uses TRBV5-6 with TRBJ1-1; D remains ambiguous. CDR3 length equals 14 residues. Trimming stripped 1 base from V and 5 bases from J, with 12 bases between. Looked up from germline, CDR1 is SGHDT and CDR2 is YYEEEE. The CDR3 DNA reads TGTGCCAGCAGCTTGTTGGGCCCGGGGACTGAAGCTTTCTTT. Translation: CASSLLGPGTEAFF.

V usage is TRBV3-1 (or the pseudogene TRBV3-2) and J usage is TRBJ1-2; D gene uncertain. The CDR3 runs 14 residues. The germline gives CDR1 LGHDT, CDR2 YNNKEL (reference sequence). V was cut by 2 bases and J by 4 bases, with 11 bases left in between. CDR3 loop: CASSQSISGYGYTF. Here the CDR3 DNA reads TGTGCCAGCAGCCAATCGATCAGCGGCTATGGCTACACCTTC.